Here is one T cell receptor beta chain with its context. Other DNA sequences within the sample encode an identical CDR3. Clones were read by immunoSEQ multiplex PCR, and TCRdb kept only the in-frame ones, dropping some. The sample has just over 300,000 clones, over 85% seen once. The data are from a study of blood T cell repertoires in COVID-19. From germline, CDR1 is SNHLY and CDR2 FYNNEI. There are 11 residues in the CDR3. The V and J ends lost 8 bases and 3 bases respectively, with 7 bases between them. Sequencing was done on a sample of peripheral blood. The V call is TRBV2, the J call TRBJ2-5; weak D call: TRBD2 (6 bases). The receptor was isolated from a woman under 40 with COVID-19, enrolled during active disease. The CDR3 region has the DNA TGTGCCAGCCGCGGGGAAGAGACCCAGTACTTC. It yields the protein CASRGEETQYF.